This TCR beta chain comes out of a study of control samples from healthy donors and cancer patients (dated by TCRdb to 2020 to 2021). Trimming takes 0 bases from V and 2 bases from J, and the germline ends sit 15 bases apart. The CDR1 and CDR2 encoded by the germline V gene are SGHDT and YYEEEE. CDR3 length: 17 amino acids, cysteine to phenylalanine. Here the CDR3 DNA is all that survives: 51 bases in frame from base 1. To note about this clone: What this receptor recognizes is not known. No base quality information exists; no much larger clone differs at one position.

The method behind the library was the immunoSEQ multiplex PCR assay. Not all clones reach the TCRdb copy of this immuneACCESS table, which keeps in-frame sequences only. Checked studies attribute under half of the gap to unresolved V genes and leave the rest unexplained. This sample holds around 52,000 clones; around 93% were observed only once. The ten largest clones represent roughly 0.91% of the sample. This receptor chain uses TRBV5-6 and TRBJ1-3; a confident D gene designation cannot be given. This sequence originates from a man aged 25 to 40 with colorectal cancer. The specimen sequenced was PBMCs. The nucleotide sequence reads as follows: TGTGCCAGCAGCTTGGGGACCGCCGTACCCACTGGAAACACCATATATTTT. This codes for CASSLGTAVPTGNTIYF.